This T cell receptor beta chain emerged from a study of T cells after yellow fever vaccination. Study overall: Separation of EM, EMRA, CM and Tscm memory subsets by sorting relied on CD3, CD45RA, CCR7 and CD95. Study conclusions and caveats: Booster samples showed a return of most primary-vaccination clones (approximately 96% CD4, approximately 85% CD8). Clonotypes found in both CD4 and CD8 compartments made up a small share. Peak timing came faster in the weaker secondary response, day 5 versus 15.

The sample holds many counts of this clonotype. TCRdb analysed the 5' RACE reads with MiXCR anew, one entry per CDR3 protein. The sample lists over 45,000 distinct CDR3 sequences; about 5.6% were seen once. Looked up from germline, CDR1 is SGHVS and CDR2 is FNYEAQ. V lost 1 base and J lost 2; bases outside the gene matches: 12. The CDR3 contains 19 residues. The V gene is TRBV7-6, the J gene TRBJ2-3, with TRBD2 matching over 10 bases. The specimen was PBMCs, either bulk or a sorted T-cell subset (CD4+, CD8+, memory, or dextramer-sorted; not recorded which), collected on the day of the yellow fever booster vaccination. The receptor was isolated from a man aged 18-30 years who received the YFV17D yellow fever vaccine. CDR3 coding DNA: TGTGCCAGCAGCTTAGTGTCAGCGGGGGGGCTTCCATACACAGATACGCAGTATTTT. It encodes CASSLVSAGGLPYTDTQYF.